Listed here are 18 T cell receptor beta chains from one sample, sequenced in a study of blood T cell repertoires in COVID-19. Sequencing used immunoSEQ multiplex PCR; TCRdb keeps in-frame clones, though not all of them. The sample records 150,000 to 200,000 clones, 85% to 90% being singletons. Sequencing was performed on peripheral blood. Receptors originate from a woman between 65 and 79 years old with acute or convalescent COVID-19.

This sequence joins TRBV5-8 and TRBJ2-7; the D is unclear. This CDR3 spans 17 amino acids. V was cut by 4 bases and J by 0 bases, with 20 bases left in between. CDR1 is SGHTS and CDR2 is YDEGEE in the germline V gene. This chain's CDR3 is CASSPGFFELASYEQYF. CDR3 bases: TGTGCCAGCAGCCCAGGTTTCTTCGAACTGGCCTCCTACGAGCAGTACTTC.

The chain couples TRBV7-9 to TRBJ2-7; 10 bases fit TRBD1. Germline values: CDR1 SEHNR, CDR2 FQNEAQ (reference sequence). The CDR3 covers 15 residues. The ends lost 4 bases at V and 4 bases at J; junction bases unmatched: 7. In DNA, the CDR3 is TGTGCCAGCAGCTCCCCGGGACAGGGGTTGTACGAGCAGTACTTC. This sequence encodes CASSSPGQGLYEQYF.

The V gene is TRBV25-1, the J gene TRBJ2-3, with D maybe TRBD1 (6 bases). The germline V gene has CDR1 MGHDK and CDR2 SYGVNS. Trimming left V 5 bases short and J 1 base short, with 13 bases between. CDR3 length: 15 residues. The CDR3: CASSYSGARTDTQYF. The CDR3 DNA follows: TGTGCCAGCAGTTATTCAGGGGCACGCACAGATACGCAGTATTTT.

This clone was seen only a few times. The CDR3 DNA follows: TGTGCCAGCAGTTATGTGCAGGGCGCTCGCACTGAAGCTTTCTTT. Its translation is CASSYVQGARTEAFF. The chain couples TRBV6-2 or TRBV6-3 to TRBJ1-1, with TRBD1 as a possible D gene (5 bases). This CDR3 comprises 15 residues. The germline V and J ends were trimmed by 3 bases and 4 bases, with 15 bases remaining between them. CDR1 is MNHEY, CDR2 SVGEGT, per germline.

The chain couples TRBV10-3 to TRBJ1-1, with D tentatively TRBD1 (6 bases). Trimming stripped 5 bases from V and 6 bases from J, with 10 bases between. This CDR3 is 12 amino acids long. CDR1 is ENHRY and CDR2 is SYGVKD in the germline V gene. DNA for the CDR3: TGTGCCATCAGTAAGGACAGTTCTGAAGCTTTCTTT. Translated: CAISKDSSEAFF.

The CDR3 sequence: CASSKCGRPTSYEQYF. DNA of the CDR3: TGTGCCAGCAGCAAATGCGGCAGACCAACTTCCTACGAGCAGTACTTC. This chain links TRBV21-1 with TRBJ2-7; whether TRBD2, the table's D call, matches the DNA was not checked. TRBV21-1 represents a pseudogene. The CDR3 is 16 amino acids.

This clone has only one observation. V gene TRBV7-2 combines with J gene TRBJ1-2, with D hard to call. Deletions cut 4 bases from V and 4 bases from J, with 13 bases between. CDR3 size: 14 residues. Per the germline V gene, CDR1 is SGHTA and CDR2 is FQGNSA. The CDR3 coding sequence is TGTGCCAGCAGCTCCCTGCCAGGACTCTATGGCTACACCTTC. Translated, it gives CASSSLPGLYGYTF.

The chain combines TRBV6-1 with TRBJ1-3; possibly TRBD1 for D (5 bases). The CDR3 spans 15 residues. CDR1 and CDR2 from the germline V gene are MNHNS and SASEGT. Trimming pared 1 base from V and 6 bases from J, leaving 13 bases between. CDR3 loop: CASSEGGGALNTIYF. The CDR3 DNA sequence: TGTGCCAGCAGTGAAGGGGGGGGAGCTCTAAACACCATATATTTT.

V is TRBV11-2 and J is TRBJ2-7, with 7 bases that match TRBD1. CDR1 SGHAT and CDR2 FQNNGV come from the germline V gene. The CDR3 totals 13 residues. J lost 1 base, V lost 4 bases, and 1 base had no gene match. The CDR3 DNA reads TGTGCCAGCAGCTGGGGACAGTCCTACGAGCAGTACTTC. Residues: CASSWGQSYEQYF.

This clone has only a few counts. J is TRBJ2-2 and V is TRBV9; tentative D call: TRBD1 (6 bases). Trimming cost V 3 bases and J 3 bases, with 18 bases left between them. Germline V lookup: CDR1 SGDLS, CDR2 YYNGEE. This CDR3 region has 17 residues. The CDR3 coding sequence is TGTGCCAGCAGCGCCGCGAGTACAGGGTGGGACACCGGGGAGCTGTTTTTT. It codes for CASSAASTGWDTGELFF. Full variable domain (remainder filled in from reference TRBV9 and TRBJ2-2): DSGVTQTPKHLITATGQRVTLRCSPRSGDLSVYWYQQSLDQGLQFLIQYYNGEERAKGNILERFSAQQFPDLHSELNLSSLELGDSALYFCASSAASTGWDTGELFFGEGSRLTVL.

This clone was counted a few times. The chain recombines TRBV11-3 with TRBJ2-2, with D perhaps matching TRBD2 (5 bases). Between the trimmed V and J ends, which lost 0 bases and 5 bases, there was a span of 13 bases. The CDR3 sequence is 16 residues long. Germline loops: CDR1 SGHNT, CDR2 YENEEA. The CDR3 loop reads CASSLDRWRGTGELFF. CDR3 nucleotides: TGTGCCAGCAGCTTAGATCGGTGGAGAGGGACCGGGGAGCTGTTTTTT.

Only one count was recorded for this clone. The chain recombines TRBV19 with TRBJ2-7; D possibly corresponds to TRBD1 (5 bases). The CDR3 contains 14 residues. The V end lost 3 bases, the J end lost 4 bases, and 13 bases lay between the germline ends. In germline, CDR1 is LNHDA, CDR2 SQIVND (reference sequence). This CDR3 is CASSISRVGYEQYF. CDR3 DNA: TGTGCCAGTAGTATCTCCAGGGTGGGTTACGAGCAGTACTTC.

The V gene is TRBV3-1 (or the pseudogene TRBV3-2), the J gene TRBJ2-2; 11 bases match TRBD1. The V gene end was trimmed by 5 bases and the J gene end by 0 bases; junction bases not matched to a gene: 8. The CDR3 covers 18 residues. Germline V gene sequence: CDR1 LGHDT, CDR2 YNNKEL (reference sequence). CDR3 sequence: CASSNRDRGDANTGELFF. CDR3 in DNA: TGTGCCAGCAGCAACCGGGACAGGGGGGATGCGAACACCGGGGAGCTGTTTTTT.

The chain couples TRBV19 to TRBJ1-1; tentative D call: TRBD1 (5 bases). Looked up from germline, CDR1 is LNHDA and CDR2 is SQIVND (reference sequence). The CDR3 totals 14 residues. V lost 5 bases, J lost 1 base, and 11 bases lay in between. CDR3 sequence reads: CASSVQGGNTEAFF. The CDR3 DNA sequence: TGTGCCAGTAGTGTCCAGGGTGGGAACACTGAAGCTTTCTTT.

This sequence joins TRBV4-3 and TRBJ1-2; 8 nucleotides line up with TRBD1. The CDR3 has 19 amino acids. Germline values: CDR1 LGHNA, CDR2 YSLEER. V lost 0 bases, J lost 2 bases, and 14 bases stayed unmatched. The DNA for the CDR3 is TGCGCCAGCAGCCAAGATGCTGGCGGCAGGGGGCCGTCCAACTATGGCTACACCTTC. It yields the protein CASSQDAGGRGPSNYGYTF.

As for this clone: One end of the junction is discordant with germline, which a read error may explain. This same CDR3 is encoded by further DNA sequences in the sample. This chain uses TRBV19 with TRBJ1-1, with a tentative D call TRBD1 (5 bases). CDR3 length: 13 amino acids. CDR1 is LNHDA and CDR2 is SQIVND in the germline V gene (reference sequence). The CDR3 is CASSVDRNTEAFF. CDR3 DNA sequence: TGTGCCAGTAGTGTAGACAGGAACACTGAAGCTTTCTTT.

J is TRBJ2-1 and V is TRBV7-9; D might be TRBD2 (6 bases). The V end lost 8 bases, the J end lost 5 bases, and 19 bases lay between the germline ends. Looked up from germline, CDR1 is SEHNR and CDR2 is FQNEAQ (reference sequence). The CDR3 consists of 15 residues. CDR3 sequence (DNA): TGTGCCAGCCGAAGCGGTGCGGGGCTGAACAATGAGCAGTTCTTC. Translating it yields CASRSGAGLNNEQFF.

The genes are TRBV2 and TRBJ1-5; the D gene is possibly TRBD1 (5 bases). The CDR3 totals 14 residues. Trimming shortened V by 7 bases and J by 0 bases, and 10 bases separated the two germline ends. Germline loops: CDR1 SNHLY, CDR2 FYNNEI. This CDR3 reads CASTTEDSNQPQHF. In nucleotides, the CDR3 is TGTGCCAGCACGACAGAAGATAGCAATCAGCCCCAGCATTTT.